The 16 T cell receptor beta chains in this list originate from one sample, sequenced in a study of T-cell memory formation after mild COVID-19. TCRdb re-derived calls from the 5' RACE reads in MiXCR, one entry per CDR3 protein. Of about 190,000 distinct CDR3 sequences listed, about 27% are singletons. Material for sequencing was PBMCs or a T cell subset sorted from them (not recorded which). These receptors originate from an adult woman who had mild COVID-19 (a few samples of this study predate the infection). Cell type and time point are not known.

This clonotype was seen a few times. The chain links TRBV24-1 to TRBJ2-5; D possibly corresponds to TRBD1 (6 bases). The V gene's germline CDR1 is KGHDR and CDR2 SFDVKD. The ends were cut back, 1 base at V and 4 bases at J, with 18 bases in the middle. CDR3 length: 17 amino acids. The CDR3 DNA reads as TGTGCCACCAGTGATTTAGGGCTCGGGACAACCAGAGAGACCCAGTACTTC. It is translated as CATSDLGLGTTRETQYF.

This clonotype has just one count. This CDR3 reads CASSAYGEENEQFF. CDR3 DNA sequence: TGCGCCAGCAGCGCCTATGGGGAAGAGAATGAGCAGTTCTTC. This chain connects TRBV5-1 to TRBJ2-1, with unresolved D. Between the trimmed V and J ends, which lost 4 bases and 7 bases, there was a span of 15 bases. This CDR3 spans 14 amino acids. The germline V gene has CDR1 SGHRS and CDR2 YFSETQ.

The chain has TRBV7-9 and TRBJ2-7; 7 bases map to TRBD1. Germline loops: CDR1 SEHNR, CDR2 FQNEAQ (reference sequence). V lost 5 bases, J lost 2 bases, and 6 bases stayed unmatched. The CDR3 length is 14 residues. The CDR3 spells CASSLETGPYEQYF. CDR3 nucleotide sequence: TGTGCCAGCAGCCTGGAGACAGGGCCCTACGAGCAGTACTTC.

The rearrangement joins TRBV25-1 to TRBJ1-1; the D gene is possibly TRBD1 (5 bases). Germline V gives CDR1 MGHDK, CDR2 SYGVNS. The germline V and J ends were trimmed by 7 bases and 5 bases, with 17 bases remaining between them. The CDR3 runs 14 residues. The CDR3 spells CASTVGPWGTEAFF. In DNA, the CDR3 is TGTGCCAGCACCGTAGGGCCCTGGGGGACTGAAGCTTTCTTT.

There are a few counts of this clonotype. The V gene is TRBV29-1, the J gene TRBJ2-1; D unresolved. This CDR3 comprises 11 residues. Trimming took off 4 bases at V and 4 bases at J, with 5 bases between the two ends. Germline-derived CDR1 and CDR2 are SQVTM and ANQGSEA. CDR3 amino acids: CSVVTYNEQFF. The CDR3 DNA is TGCAGCGTTGTTACTTACAATGAGCAGTTCTTC.

This sequence joins TRBV29-1 and TRBJ2-7; D remains ambiguous. This CDR3 has 13 residues. V was trimmed by 5 bases and J by 2 bases, leaving 13 bases between them. Germline CDR1 reads SQVTM; CDR2 reads ANQGSEA. DNA of the CDR3: TGCAGCGTTTACCTCGAGCAGGCCTACGAGCAGTACTTC. Amino acids: CSVYLEQAYEQYF.

The chain is built from TRBV5-6 and TRBJ2-1; 8 positions agree with TRBD2. Germline lookup yields CDR1 SGHDT and CDR2 YYEEEE. V was clipped by 3 bases and J by 0 bases; unmatched bases: 8. This CDR3 has 17 amino acids. CDR3: CASSWSLAGRSYNEQFF. The DNA for the CDR3 is TGTGCCAGCAGCTGGTCCCTAGCGGGCCGCTCCTACAATGAGCAGTTCTTC.

The sample holds a few counts of this clonotype. V gene TRBV6-5 combines with J gene TRBJ2-7; possibly TRBD2 for D (5 bases). The V gene lost 7 bases and the J gene lost 9 bases, with 22 bases spanning the gap. The CDR3 is 14 residues long. Germline V gene sequence: CDR1 MNHEY, CDR2 SVGAGI. The CDR3 region is CASNPPRDPKGQYF. CDR3 DNA sequence: TGTGCCAGCAACCCGCCCCGGGATCCCAAGGGGCAGTACTTC.

This rearrangement joins TRBV7-9 to TRBJ1-1, with D possibly matching TRBD1 (6 bases). This CDR3 is built from 17 residues. V was clipped by 5 bases and J by 4 bases, with 23 bases between them. Germline CDR1 is SEHNR and CDR2 is FQNEAQ (reference sequence). The CDR3 DNA reads as TGTGCCAGCAGCCCGCCAGTTCAGGGGATGTTGGCCACTGAAGCTTTCTTT. Protein sequence: CASSPPVQGMLATEAFF.

This clonotype was detected only a few times. Germline is not matched at one junction end, which may reflect a read error. The chain recombines TRBV7-9 with TRBJ2-3; D may match TRBD1 or TRBD2 (5 bases each). Per the germline V gene, CDR1 is SEHNR and CDR2 is FQNEAQ (reference sequence). The CDR3 has 9 amino acids. The CDR3 region is CASSSGPDF. In DNA form, the CDR3 reads TGTGCCAGCAGCTCGGGACCAGATTTT. Complete variable domain (other parts from reference TRBV7-9 and TRBJ2-3): DTGVSQNPRHKITKRGQNVTFRCDPISEHNRLYWYRQTLGQGPEFLTYFQNEAQLEKSRLLSDRFSAERPKGSFSTLEIQRTEQGDSAMYLCASSSGPDFGPGTRLTVL.

The rearrangement uses TRBV7-9 and TRBJ1-2; 8 bases map to TRBD1. The germline gives CDR1 SEHNR, CDR2 FQNEAQ (reference sequence). This CDR3 comprises 14 residues. V dropped 2 bases and J dropped 5; count of bases not matched to a gene: 4. Written as DNA, the CDR3 is TGTGCCAGCAGCTTACAGGGGGCAGGATATGGCTACACCTTC. This codes for CASSLQGAGYGYTF.

V and J are TRBV3-1 and TRBJ2-1; the D gene is possibly TRBD2 (5 bases). Germline lookup yields CDR1 LGHDT and CDR2 YNNKEL (reference sequence). The V gene lost 1 base and the J gene lost 2 bases, with 9 bases spanning the gap. The CDR3 has 15 amino acids. The CDR3 reads CASSQVRRAYNEQFF. The CDR3 DNA is TGTGCCAGCAGCCAAGTCCGGCGGGCCTACAATGAGCAGTTCTTC.

This clonotype showed up just a few times. The rearrangement uses TRBV14 and TRBJ2-1; tentatively, D is TRBD2 (6 bases). Germline V lookup: CDR1 SGHDN, CDR2 FVKESK. The CDR3 is 15 residues long. V shed 4 bases and J shed 1 base, with 11 bases lying between them. This chain's CDR3 is CASSPRGRSYNEQFF. The CDR3 coding sequence is TGTGCCAGCAGCCCACGGGGGAGGTCCTACAATGAGCAGTTCTTC.

CDR3 nucleotides: TGTGCCAGCAGCACCCGTAATCTAGCGGGAGGAGTGGCTGAGCAGTTCTTC. It encodes CASSTRNLAGGVAEQFF. The chain has TRBV7-9 and TRBJ2-1; the match to TRBD2 covers 11 bases. The ends lost 5 bases at V and 9 bases at J; junction bases unmatched: 15. The CDR3 is 17 residues long. Germline assignment: CDR1 SEHNR and CDR2 FQNEAQ (reference sequence).

DNA of the CDR3: TGTGCCAGCAGCTTAGGAGCAGGGGCAGATACGCAGTATTTT. This encodes CASSLGAGADTQYF. This chain uses TRBV13 with TRBJ2-3, with D possibly matching TRBD1 (6 bases). The CDR3 runs 14 residues. Trimming removed 0 bases from V and 4 bases from J, with 8 bases in between. Per germline, CDR1 PRHDT and CDR2 FYEKMQ (reference sequence).

This clonotype was counted between two and nine times. The CDR3 DNA reads as TGTGCCAGCAGTTTGGACAGGGTCGGCAATGAGCAGTTCTTC. This translates into CASSLDRVGNEQFF. V is TRBV6-5 and J is TRBJ2-1; 8 bases are shared with TRBD1. CDR3 size: 14 residues. Germline trimming cut 4 bases from V and 6 bases from J; bases unmatched to any gene: 5. Germline assignment: CDR1 MNHEY and CDR2 SVGAGI.